The 24 T cell receptor beta chains reported below all come from one sample, sequenced in a study of OX40 agonist ivuxolimab in advanced cancers. Repertoires were generated with immunoSEQ multiplex PCR, while TCRdb's copy carries only in-frame clones and drops some. This sample has some 100,000 clones, with more than 85% found just once. Sequenced material: CD4+ or CD8+ T cells sorted from blood, taken in a trial of the OX40 agonist ivuxolimab. Every receptor here comes from an adult with an advanced solid tumor such as melanoma, head and neck, liver or kidney cancer.

This sequence joins TRBV6-6 and TRBJ1-1; D unresolved. Germline CDR1 and CDR2: MNHNY and SVGAGI (reference sequence). The CDR3 contains 13 residues. Trimming shortened V by 6 bases and J by 2 bases, and 10 bases separated the two germline ends. The CDR3, as DNA: TGTGCCAGCAGGACCGGATCTAACACTGAAGCTTTCTTT. Translating gives CASRTGSNTEAFF.

This rearrangement joins TRBV4-2 to TRBJ2-1; D remains ambiguous. The length of the CDR3 is 16 residues. CDR1 is LGHNA and CDR2 is YNFKEQ in the germline V gene. Trimming shortened V by 1 base and J by 9 bases, and 19 bases separated the two germline ends. CDR3 sequence reads: CASSQVAVEQRREQFF. CDR3 bases: TGTGCCAGCAGCCAAGTAGCTGTGGAGCAGAGACGTGAGCAGTTCTTC.

The chain uses TRBV6-6 and TRBJ1-2; D might be TRBD1 (6 bases). The V end was cut by 5 bases, the J end by 4 bases, with 11 bases between. The germline CDR1 and CDR2 sequences are MNHNY and SVGAGI (reference sequence). This CDR3 has 13 amino acids. CDR3 residues: CASSQDSGYGYTF. The CDR3 DNA is TGTGCCAGCAGTCAGGACAGTGGCTATGGCTACACCTTC.

This clone is judged medium-sized. This chain links TRBV27 with TRBJ2-7; the match to TRBD2 covers 12 bases. The CDR3 has 15 residues. Germline lookup yields CDR1 MNHEY and CDR2 SMNVEV (reference sequence). V shed 5 bases, J shed 2 bases, and the junction held 4 bases outside the gene matches. The CDR3 nucleotides are TGTGCCAGCAGTCCACGACTAGCGGGAGCCTACGAGCAGTACTTC. Translated, it gives CASSPRLAGAYEQYF.

The chain is built from TRBV7-8 and TRBJ2-3; a weak D match, TRBD2 (5 bases). The CDR3 covers 15 residues. Per the germline V gene, CDR1 is SGHVS and CDR2 is FQNEAQ. V lost 1 base and J lost 4, with 12 bases in between. In DNA form, the CDR3 reads TGTGCCAGCAGCTTAGTTCGGGGTAGAGCAGATACGCAGTATTTT. Translated: CASSLVRGRADTQYF.

The chain uses TRBV5-4 and TRBJ2-1; D is unclear. The germline CDR1 and CDR2 sequences are SGHNT and YYREEE (reference sequence). Deletions cut 0 bases from V and 10 bases from J, with 8 bases between. The CDR3 is 12 amino acids. The CDR3 nucleotides read TGTGCCAGCAGCTTGGAACAGCTAGAGCAGTTCTTC. It specifies CASSLEQLEQFF.

The chain uses TRBV27 and TRBJ1-4; D not certain. This CDR3 has 15 residues. With 4 bases removed from V and 0 bases from J, the gap between germline ends came to 9 bases. The V gene's germline CDR1 is MNHEY and CDR2 SMNVEV (reference sequence). CDR3 residues: CASSWSYATNEKLFF. The CDR3 DNA sequence: TGTGCCAGCAGTTGGTCATATGCAACTAATGAAAAACTGTTTTTT.

This chain links TRBV2 with TRBJ1-2; no firm D call. Trimming took off 8 bases at V and 4 bases at J, with 17 bases between the two ends. This CDR3 is built from 14 residues. Germline values: CDR1 SNHLY, CDR2 FYNNEI. The CDR3 region has the DNA TGTGCCAGCCGGGCTCGTTTGTCATTCTATGGCTACACCTTC. Amino acids: CASRARLSFYGYTF.

J is TRBJ2-1 and V is TRBV25-1; 7 bases align to TRBD2. The CDR3 covers 13 residues. The germline V gene has CDR1 MGHDK and CDR2 SYGVNS. V shed 5 bases, J shed 8 bases, and the junction held 6 bases outside the gene matches. The DNA for the CDR3 is TGTGCCAGCAGTCACGCGGGGGATCATGAGCAGTTCTTC. This encodes CASSHAGDHEQFF.

The rearrangement links TRBV11-2 to TRBJ1-4; the match to TRBD1 covers 9 bases. The CDR3 has 17 amino acids. Germline loops: CDR1 SGHAT, CDR2 FQNNGV. V dropped 5 bases and J dropped 0; count of bases not matched to a gene: 7. CDR3 residues: CASSPDRGRATNEKLFF. In DNA, the CDR3 is TGTGCCAGCAGCCCCGACAGGGGGAGGGCAACTAATGAAAAACTGTTTTTT.

The chain employs TRBV29-1 and TRBJ1-4; D gene ambiguous. V dropped 7 bases and J dropped 3 bases, with 9 bases sitting between them. The CDR3 extends over 12 amino acids. Germline loops: CDR1 SQVTM, CDR2 ANQGSEA. The CDR3 nucleotides are TGCAGCGCTTGGTTCCCTAATGAAAAACTGTTTTTT. Encoded protein: CSAWFPNEKLFF. The full variable domain, in which reference TRBV29-1 and TRBJ1-4 provide the parts outside the CDR3, is SAVISQKPSRDICQRGTSLTIQCQVDSQVTMMFWYRQQPGQSLTLIATANQGSEATYESGFVIDKFPISRPNLTFSTLTVSNMSPEDSSIYLCSAWFPNEKLFFGSGTQLSVL.

V gene TRBV4-1 combines with J gene TRBJ2-7; D remains unclear. Germline V gene lookup returns CDR1 MGHRA and CDR2 YSYEKL. The CDR3 runs 12 residues. V gave up 2 bases and J gave up 5 bases, with 7 bases separating them. DNA for the CDR3: TGCGCCAGCAGCCAACTTAGTAACGAGCAGTACTTC. Translated, it gives CASSQLSNEQYF.

V is TRBV6-1 and J is TRBJ1-2; D unclear. The CDR3 has 15 amino acids. V lost 3 bases, J lost 3 bases, and 14 bases lay in between. CDR1 is MNHNS and CDR2 is SASEGT in the germline V gene. The CDR3 DNA follows: TGTGCCAGCAGTGAGTGGGTCCGGGTCTACTATGGCTACACCTTC. As protein: CASSEWVRVYYGYTF.

The V call is TRBV27, the J call TRBJ1-1; TRBD1 matches at 7 bases. Germline V gene lookup returns CDR1 MNHEY and CDR2 SMNVEV (reference sequence). The CDR3 is made up of 14 amino acids. The ends lost 8 bases at V and 1 base at J; junction bases unmatched: 7. DNA for the CDR3: TGTGCCAGCCAGTTCGGGACAGAGAACACTGAAGCTTTCTTT. Its translation: CASQFGTENTEAFF.

The chain carries TRBV13 and TRBJ1-1; D unresolved. Germline loops: CDR1 PRHDT, CDR2 FYEKMQ (reference sequence). This CDR3 comprises 15 residues. Deletions cut 0 bases from V and 0 bases from J, with 8 bases between. The CDR3 nucleotides read TGTGCCAGCAGCTTAGGGGCAGGAGTGAACACTGAAGCTTTCTTT. This codes for CASSLGAGVNTEAFF. The complete variable domain, with remaining parts taken from reference TRBV13 and TRBJ1-1, reads AAGVIQSPRHLIKEKRETATLKCYPIPRHDTVYWYQQGPGQDPQFLISFYEKMQSDKGSIPDRFSAQQFSDYHSELNMSSLELGDSALYFCASSLGAGVNTEAFFGQGTRLTVV.

In this sample, this clone turned up once. This CDR3 is also generated by other DNA sequences in the sample. The genes are TRBV9 and TRBJ1-5; D gene uncertain. Germline assignment: CDR1 SGDLS and CDR2 YYNGEE. This CDR3 is built from 14 residues. Trimming shortened V by 0 bases and J by 1 base, and 5 bases separated the two germline ends. The CDR3 DNA reads TGTGCCAGCAGCGTAGACGGGAGCAATCAGCCCCAGCATTTT. Translating it yields CASSVDGSNQPQHF. Combining the CDR3 with reference TRBV9 and TRBJ1-5 gives the whole variable domain DSGVTQTPKHLITATGQRVTLRCSPRSGDLSVYWYQQSLDQGLQFLIQYYNGEERAKGNILERFSAQQFPDLHSELNLSSLELGDSALYFCASSVDGSNQPQHFGDGTRLSIL.

J is TRBJ2-7 and V is TRBV11-2; D possibly uses TRBD1 or TRBD2 (5 bases each). Germline CDR1 SGHAT, CDR2 FQNNGV. The V end lost 3 bases, the J end lost 1 base, and 7 bases lay between the germline ends. CDR3 length: 13 residues. CDR3 protein: CASSLGRSYEQYF. The CDR3 bases are TGTGCCAGCAGCTTGGGACGGTCCTACGAGCAGTACTTC. The full variable domain, rest sourced from reference TRBV11-2 and TRBJ2-7, is EAGVAQSPRYKIIEKRQSVAFWCNPISGHATLYWYQQILGQGPKLLIQFQNNGVVDDSQLPKDRFSAERLKGVDSTLKIQPAKLEDSAVYLCASSLGRSYEQYFGPGTRLTVT.

The rearrangement links TRBV6-6 to TRBJ2-7, with a weak D call TRBD2 (5 bases). V was pared by 6 bases and J by 4 bases, with 10 bases between. Germline V lookup: CDR1 MNHNY, CDR2 SVGAGI (reference sequence). This CDR3 has 12 amino acids. CDR3 nucleotide sequence: TGTGCCAGCAGATTAGAGGGATACGAGCAGTACTTC. This encodes CASRLEGYEQYF.

The chain uses TRBV11-2 and TRBJ1-2; D gene ambiguous. Looked up from germline, CDR1 is SGHAT and CDR2 is FQNNGV. V lost 6 bases and J 1 base, leaving 12 bases between the germline ends. This CDR3 contains 14 residues. The CDR3, as DNA: TGTGCCAGCAGTGCAGGATGGGGTAACTATGGCTACACCTTC. It specifies CASSAGWGNYGYTF.

The chain employs TRBV2 and TRBJ2-1; D unclear. This CDR3 has 17 amino acids. Germline CDR1 SNHLY, CDR2 FYNNEI. Trimming stripped 2 bases from V and 2 bases from J, with 16 bases between. The CDR3 reads CASSEYGLRFAYNEQFF. Here the CDR3 DNA reads TGTGCCAGCAGTGAATATGGCTTGCGGTTTGCCTACAATGAGCAGTTCTTC.

The rearrangement joins TRBV14 to TRBJ2-7; D is undetermined. V gave up 4 bases and J gave up 0 bases, with 4 bases separating them. This CDR3 is 12 amino acids long. CDR1 is SGHDN, CDR2 FVKESK, per germline. CDR3 region: CASSRGSYEQYF. In nucleotides, the CDR3 is TGTGCCAGCAGCCGGGGCTCCTACGAGCAGTACTTC.

The chain is built from TRBV27 and TRBJ1-2, with 9 bases aligning to TRBD1. V dropped 4 bases and J dropped 8; count of bases not matched to a gene: 11. The CDR3 has 15 amino acids. Germline V gene lookup returns CDR1 MNHEY and CDR2 SMNVEV (reference sequence). The CDR3, as DNA: TGTGCCAGCAGTTACTCCCGGGACAGGGTCGGCGGCTACACCTTC. This translates into CASSYSRDRVGGYTF.

The J gene is TRBJ1-5, the V gene TRBV29-1; D is unresolved. The CDR3 loop spans 13 amino acids. CDR1 is SQVTM and CDR2 is ANQGSEA in the germline V gene. V shed 2 bases and J shed 5 bases, with 10 bases lying between them. The CDR3 reads CSVETSFDQPQHF. In DNA form, the CDR3 reads TGCAGCGTTGAAACCAGTTTTGATCAGCCCCAGCATTTT.

The chain uses TRBV27 and TRBJ2-7; 15 bases match TRBD2. Germline-derived CDR1 and CDR2 are MNHEY and SMNVEV (reference sequence). V lost 5 bases, J lost 5 bases, and 4 bases stayed unmatched. The CDR3 runs to 15 residues. The CDR3 is CASSLGLAGGDEQYF. The CDR3 DNA reads TGTGCCAGCAGTCTGGGACTAGCGGGGGGCGACGAGCAGTACTTC.